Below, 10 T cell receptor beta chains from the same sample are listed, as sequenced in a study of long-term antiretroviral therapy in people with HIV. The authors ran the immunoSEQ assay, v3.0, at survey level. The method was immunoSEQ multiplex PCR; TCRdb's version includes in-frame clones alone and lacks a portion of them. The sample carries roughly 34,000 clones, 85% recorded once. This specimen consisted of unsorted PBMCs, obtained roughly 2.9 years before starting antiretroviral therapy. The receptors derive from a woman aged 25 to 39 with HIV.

CDR3: CACTYGTGGNTEAFF. The CDR3 DNA reads as TGTGCCTGCACGTACGGGACAGGGGGTAACACTGAAGCTTTCTTT. V and J are TRBV14 and TRBJ1-1; 11 positions match TRBD1. CDR1 SGHDN and CDR2 FVKESK come from the germline V gene. After removal of 11 bases from V and 2 bases from J, the junction contained 10 bases not matched to a gene. The CDR3 runs to 15 residues.

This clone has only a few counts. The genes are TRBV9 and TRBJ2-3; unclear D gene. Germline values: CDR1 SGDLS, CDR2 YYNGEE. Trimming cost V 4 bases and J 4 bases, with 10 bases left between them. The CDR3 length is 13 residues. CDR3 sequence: CASSSTAADTQYF. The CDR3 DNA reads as TGTGCCAGCAGCTCGACCGCCGCAGATACGCAGTATTTT.

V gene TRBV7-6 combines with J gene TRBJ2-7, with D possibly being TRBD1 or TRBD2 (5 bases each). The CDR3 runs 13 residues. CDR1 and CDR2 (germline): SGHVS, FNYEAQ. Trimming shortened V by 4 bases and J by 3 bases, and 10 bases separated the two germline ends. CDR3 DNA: TGTGCCAGCAGCTCGGGACCTTTCTACGAGCAGTACTTC. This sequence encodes CASSSGPFYEQYF.

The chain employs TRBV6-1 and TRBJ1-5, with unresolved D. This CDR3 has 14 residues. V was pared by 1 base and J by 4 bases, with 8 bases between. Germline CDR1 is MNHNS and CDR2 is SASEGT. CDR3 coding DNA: TGTGCCAGCAGTGAAGGGATATTAAATCAGCCCCAGCATTTT. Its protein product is CASSEGILNQPQHF.

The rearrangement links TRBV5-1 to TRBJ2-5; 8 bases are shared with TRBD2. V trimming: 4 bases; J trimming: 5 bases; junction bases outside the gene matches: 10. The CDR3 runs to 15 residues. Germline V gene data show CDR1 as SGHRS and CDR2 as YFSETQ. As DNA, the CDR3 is TGCGCCAGCAGCCAAGGACTAGCTTTGGTGGAGACCCAGTACTTC. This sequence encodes CASSQGLALVETQYF.

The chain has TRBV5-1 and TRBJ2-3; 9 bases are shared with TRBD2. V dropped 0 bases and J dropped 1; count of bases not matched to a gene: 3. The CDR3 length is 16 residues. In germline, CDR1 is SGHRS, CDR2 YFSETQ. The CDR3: CASSLAPSGGTDTQYF. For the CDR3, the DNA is TGCGCCAGCAGCTTGGCACCTAGCGGGGGCACAGATACGCAGTATTTT.

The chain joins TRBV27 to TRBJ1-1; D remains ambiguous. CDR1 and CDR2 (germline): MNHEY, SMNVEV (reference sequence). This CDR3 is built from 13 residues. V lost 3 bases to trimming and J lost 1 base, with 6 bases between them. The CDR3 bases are TGTGCCAGCAGTTTCGGGTGGAACACTGAAGCTTTCTTT. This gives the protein CASSFGWNTEAFF.

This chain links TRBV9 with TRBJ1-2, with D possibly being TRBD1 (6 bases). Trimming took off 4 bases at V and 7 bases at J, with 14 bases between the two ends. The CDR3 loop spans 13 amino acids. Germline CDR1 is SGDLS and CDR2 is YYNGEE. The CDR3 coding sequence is TGTGCCAGCAGCTCTGCGTTGGGGGCTGGCTACACCTTC. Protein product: CASSSALGAGYTF.

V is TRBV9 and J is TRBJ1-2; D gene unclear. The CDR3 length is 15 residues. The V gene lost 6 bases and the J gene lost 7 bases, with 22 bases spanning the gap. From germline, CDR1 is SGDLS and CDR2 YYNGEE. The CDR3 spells CASTSGGIKLGGYTF. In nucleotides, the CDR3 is TGTGCCAGCACGTCGGGAGGGATAAAACTTGGTGGCTACACCTTC.

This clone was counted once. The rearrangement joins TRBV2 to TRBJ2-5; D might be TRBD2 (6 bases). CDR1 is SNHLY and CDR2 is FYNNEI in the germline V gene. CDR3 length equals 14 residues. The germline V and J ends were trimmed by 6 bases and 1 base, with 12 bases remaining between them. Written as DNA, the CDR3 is TGTGCCAGCAGGTCCGGGGGACCCCAAGAGACCCAGTACTTC. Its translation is CASRSGGPQETQYF.